These 18 T cell receptor beta chains originate from one sample sequenced in a study of T cells after posttransplantation cyclophosphamide. The assay was immunoSEQ multiplex PCR, and TCRdb's table has in-frame clones only and misses some. The sample lists about 20,000 clones, 87% occurring once. Busulfan-fludarabine conditioning, marrow transplant, and cyclophosphamide on days +3 and +4 were administered. The specimen was PBMCs, collected after allogeneic stem cell transplant with posttransplant cyclophosphamide. These receptors were taken from a female patient aged 35-55 years who received an allogeneic stem cell transplant from a related donor, was CMV-positive, and had no GVHD. Among the T cells, some may be from the graft donor.

The rearrangement joins TRBV9 to TRBJ2-7; 7 bases align to TRBD2. J gave up 3 bases and V 4 bases, and 13 bases lay outside the gene matches. The CDR3 totals 16 residues. In germline, CDR1 is SGDLS, CDR2 YYNGEE. The CDR3 region has the DNA TGTGCCAGCAGCCAATATCTAGCGGACCCCCTCTACGAGCAGTACTTC. It translates to CASSQYLADPLYEQYF.

This sequence joins TRBV25-1 and TRBJ2-3; the D gene is possibly TRBD1 (5 bases). Germline V gene lookup returns CDR1 MGHDK and CDR2 SYGVNS. V lost 3 bases, J lost 10 bases, and 17 bases lay in between. This CDR3 has 14 amino acids. CDR3 sequence: CASSDRQPPHSQYF. Here the CDR3 DNA reads TGTGCCAGCAGTGACCGACAGCCCCCGCACTCGCAGTATTTT.

This clone occurred a few times. J is TRBJ1-1 and V is TRBV10-3; 9 nucleotides line up with TRBD1. Germline V gene lookup returns CDR1 ENHRY and CDR2 SYGVKD. J gave up 4 bases and V 10 bases, and 10 bases lay outside the gene matches. The CDR3 extends over 14 amino acids. CDR3 nucleotides: TGTGCCACCCGCCCGGTGACAGGGGGCACTGAAGCTTTCTTT. Translation: CATRPVTGGTEAFF.

This chain links TRBV30 with TRBJ2-2; 10 bases align to TRBD2. The CDR3 consists of 14 residues. After removal of 6 bases from V and 3 bases from J, the junction contained 4 bases not matched to a gene. Per germline, CDR1 GTSNPN and CDR2 SVGIG (reference sequence). The CDR3 sequence: CACTSGAYTGELFF. CDR3 DNA sequence: TGTGCCTGTACTAGCGGGGCTTACACCGGGGAGCTGTTTTTT.

The chain employs TRBV7-9 and TRBJ2-7, with 10 bases that match TRBD1. The CDR3 extends over 16 amino acids. V was clipped by 5 bases and J by 6 bases; unmatched bases: 13. Germline-derived CDR1 and CDR2 are SEHNR and FQNEAQ (reference sequence). CDR3 sequence (DNA): TGTGCCAGCAGCCCTCCCCGTAGACAGGGGGCGGGCGAGCAGTACTTC. The encoded protein is CASSPPRRQGAGEQYF.

The V call is TRBV7-2, the J call TRBJ2-2; 7 positions agree with TRBD2. With V trimmed by 6 bases and J by 4 bases, 11 bases remained unmatched. Per germline, CDR1 SGHTA and CDR2 FQGNSA. The length of the CDR3 is 16 residues. This chain's CDR3 is CASSPPGGRGTGELFF. The CDR3 DNA reads TGTGCCAGCAGTCCACCGGGGGGAAGAGGCACCGGGGAGCTGTTTTTT. The whole variable domain, remainder taken from reference TRBV7-2 and TRBJ2-2, is GAGVSQSPSNKVTEKGKDVELRCDPISGHTALYWYRQSLGQGLEFLIYFQGNSAPDKSGLPSDRFSAERTGGSVSTLTIQRTQQEDSAVYLCASSPPGGRGTGELFFGEGSRLTVL.

The V and J genes are TRBV30 and TRBJ2-2; D possibly corresponds to TRBD1 (6 bases). CDR1 is GTSNPN, CDR2 SVGIG, per germline (reference sequence). This CDR3 region has 12 residues. The V gene lost 8 bases and the J gene lost 7 bases, with 14 bases spanning the gap. CDR3: CARDTRGGELFF. The CDR3 nucleotides read TGTGCCAGGGACACGAGGGGCGGGGAGCTGTTTTTT.

V gene TRBV10-3 combines with J gene TRBJ1-1; 8 bases line up with TRBD1. Germline assignment: CDR1 ENHRY and CDR2 SYGVKD. This CDR3 is 16 amino acids long. The junction had 10 bases not matched to a gene; V was cut back by 6 bases and J by 1 base. The DNA for the CDR3 is TGTGCCATCAGATCAGGGAGAGGACAGGGGAACACTGAAGCTTTCTTT. This encodes CAIRSGRGQGNTEAFF.

V is TRBV7-2 and J is TRBJ2-5; the D gene is possibly TRBD2 (5 bases). CDR1 and CDR2 from the germline V gene are SGHTA and FQGNSA. The length of the CDR3 is 13 residues. The germline V and J ends were trimmed by 5 bases and 3 bases, with 10 bases remaining between them. CDR3 loop: CASSPSREETQYF. The CDR3 DNA is TGTGCCAGCAGCCCCTCGAGGGAAGAGACCCAGTACTTC. Together with reference TRBV7-2 and TRBJ2-5, the CDR3 gives the full variable domain: GAGVSQSPSNKVTEKGKDVELRCDPISGHTALYWYRQSLGQGLEFLIYFQGNSAPDKSGLPSDRFSAERTGGSVSTLTIQRTQQEDSAVYLCASSPSREETQYFGPGTRLLVL.

The CDR3 DNA is TGTGCCAGCAGCTCCTCTGACAGGGGGCGTGAGCAGTTCTTC. It encodes CASSSSDRGREQFF. The genes are TRBV11-2 and TRBJ2-1, with 10 bases identical to TRBD1. Germline-derived CDR1 and CDR2 are SGHAT and FQNNGV. V lost 4 bases and J lost 9; bases outside the gene matches: 6. This CDR3 region has 14 residues.

The genes are TRBV6-5 and TRBJ1-1, with 7 positions matching TRBD1. This CDR3 is built from 16 residues. Germline CDR1 MNHEY, CDR2 SVGAGI. V was pared by 2 bases and J by 4 bases, with 10 bases of the junction left unmatched. In DNA, the CDR3 is TGTGCCAGCAGTTACGCGAAGGGGGCAGGGGGCACTGAAGCTTTCTTT. Protein sequence: CASSYAKGAGGTEAFF.

V is TRBV7-3 and J is TRBJ2-7; 10 bases are shared with TRBD2. V shed 8 bases, J shed 1 base, and the junction held 11 bases outside the gene matches. This CDR3 is 16 amino acids long. Germline lookup yields CDR1 SGHTA and CDR2 FQGTGA. CDR3 sequence reads: CASSPSGSGVSYEQYF. CDR3 sequence (DNA): TGTGCCAGCTCCCCTAGCGGGAGTGGAGTATCCTACGAGCAGTACTTC.

The CDR3 nucleotides are TGTGCCAGCAGACACCCTCTCTACGAGCAGTACTTC. Protein sequence: CASRHPLYEQYF. The gene calls are TRBV6-4 and TRBJ2-7, with D hard to call. The CDR3 sequence is 12 residues long. Trimming left V 6 bases short and J 3 bases short, with 9 bases between. Germline-derived CDR1 and CDR2 are MRHNA and SNTAGT.

This clone came up once. The chain uses TRBV4-3 and TRBJ2-1, with 10 bases aligning to TRBD2. V trimming: 0 bases; J trimming: 7 bases; junction bases outside the gene matches: 9. The germline V gene has CDR1 LGHNA and CDR2 YSLEER. The CDR3 contains 17 residues. This chain's CDR3 is CASSQDRGGAGGNEQFF. The DNA of the CDR3 is TGCGCCAGCAGCCAAGATAGAGGCGGAGCGGGGGGGAATGAGCAGTTCTTC.

This clone is a singleton in its sample. V gene TRBV5-4 combines with J gene TRBJ1-1; no definite D call. This CDR3 contains 14 residues. Trimming stripped 4 bases from V and 5 bases from J, with 15 bases between. The V gene's germline CDR1 is SGHNT and CDR2 YYREEE (reference sequence). The chain's CDR3 is CASSPSGVKTEAFF. The CDR3 DNA reads TGTGCCAGCAGCCCCTCCGGGGTAAAGACTGAAGCTTTCTTT. The entire variable domain, with the rest obtained from reference TRBV5-4 and TRBJ1-1, is as follows: ETGVTQSPTHLIKTRGQQVTLRCSSQSGHNTVSWYQQALGQGPQFIFQYYREEENGRGNFPPRFSGLQFPNYSSELNVNALELDDSALYLCASSPSGVKTEAFFGQGTRLTVV.

The J gene is TRBJ2-5, the V gene TRBV7-9, with 9 bases fitting TRBD2. The J segment lost 4 bases and the V segment lost 3 bases, leaving 9 bases of the junction unmatched. CDR3 length: 16 amino acids. Germline lookup yields CDR1 SEHNR and CDR2 FQNEAQ (reference sequence). Here the CDR3 reads CASSLGVAGVPETQYF. The CDR3 DNA sequence: TGTGCCAGCAGCTTGGGAGTAGCGGGAGTTCCAGAGACCCAGTACTTC.

The J gene is TRBJ2-5, the V gene TRBV30; 10 bases map to TRBD2. In germline, CDR1 is GTSNPN, CDR2 SVGIG (reference sequence). The CDR3 spans 16 residues. The junction had 10 bases not matched to a gene; V was cut back by 1 base and J by 5 bases. DNA of the CDR3: TGTGCCTGGAGTGGGGGAAGCGGGAGGGCCGATGAGACCCAGTACTTC. Translating gives CAWSGGSGRADETQYF.

V gene TRBV7-9 combines with J gene TRBJ2-1; TRBD2 aligns across 10 bases. Germline lookup yields CDR1 SEHNR and CDR2 FQNEAQ (reference sequence). J gave up 8 bases and V 4 bases, and 11 bases lay outside the gene matches. The CDR3 contains 16 residues. For the CDR3, the DNA is TGTGCCAGCAGCTCCCTACTAGCGGGGCGTCGGGATGAGCAGTTCTTC. As protein: CASSSLLAGRRDEQFF.